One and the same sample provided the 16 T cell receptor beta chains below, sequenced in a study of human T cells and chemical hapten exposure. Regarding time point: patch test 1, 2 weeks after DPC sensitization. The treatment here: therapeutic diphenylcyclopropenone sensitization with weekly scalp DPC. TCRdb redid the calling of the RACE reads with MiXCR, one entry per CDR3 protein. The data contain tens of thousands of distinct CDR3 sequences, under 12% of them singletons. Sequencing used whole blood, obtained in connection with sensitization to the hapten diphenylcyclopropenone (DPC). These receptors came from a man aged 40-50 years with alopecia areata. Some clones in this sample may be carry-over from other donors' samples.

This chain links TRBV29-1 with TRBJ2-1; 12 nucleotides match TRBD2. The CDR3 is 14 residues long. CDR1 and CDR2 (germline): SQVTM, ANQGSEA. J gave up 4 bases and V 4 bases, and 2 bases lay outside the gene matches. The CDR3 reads CSVVGLAGYNEQFF. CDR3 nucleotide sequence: TGCAGCGTTGTCGGACTAGCGGGGTACAATGAGCAGTTCTTC.

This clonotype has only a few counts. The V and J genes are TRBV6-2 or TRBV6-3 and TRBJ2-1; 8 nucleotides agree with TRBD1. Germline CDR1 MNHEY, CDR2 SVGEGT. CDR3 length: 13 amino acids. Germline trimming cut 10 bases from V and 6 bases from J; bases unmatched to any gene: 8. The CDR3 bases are TGTGCCATCAGACAGGGGACGAGCAATGAGCAGTTCTTC. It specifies CAIRQGTSNEQFF.

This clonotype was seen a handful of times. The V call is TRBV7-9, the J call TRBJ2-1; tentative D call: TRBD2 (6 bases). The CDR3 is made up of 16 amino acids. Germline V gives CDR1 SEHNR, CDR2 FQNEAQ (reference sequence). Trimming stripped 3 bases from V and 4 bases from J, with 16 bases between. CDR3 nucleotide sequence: TGTGCCAGCAGCTTGCCTTCCGCGGGGCAATACAATGAGCAGTTCTTC. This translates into CASSLPSAGQYNEQFF.

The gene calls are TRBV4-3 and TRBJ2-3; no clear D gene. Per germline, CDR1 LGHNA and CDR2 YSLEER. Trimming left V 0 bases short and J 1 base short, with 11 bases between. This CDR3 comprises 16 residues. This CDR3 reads CASSQDSRAGTDTQYF. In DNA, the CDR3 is TGCGCCAGCAGCCAAGATAGTCGGGCCGGCACAGATACGCAGTATTTT.

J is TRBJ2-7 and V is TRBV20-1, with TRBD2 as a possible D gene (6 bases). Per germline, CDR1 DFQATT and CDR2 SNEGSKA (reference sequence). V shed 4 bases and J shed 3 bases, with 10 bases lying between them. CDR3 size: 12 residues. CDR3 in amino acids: CSAMGDFYEQYF. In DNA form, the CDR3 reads TGCAGTGCTATGGGGGACTTCTACGAGCAGTACTTC.

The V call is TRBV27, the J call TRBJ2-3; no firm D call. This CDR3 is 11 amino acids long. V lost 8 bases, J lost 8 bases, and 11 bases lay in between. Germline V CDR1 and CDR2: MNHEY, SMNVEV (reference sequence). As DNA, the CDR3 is TGTGCCAGCGGGCCCCCTCCTACGCAGTATTTT. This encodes CASGPPPTQYF.

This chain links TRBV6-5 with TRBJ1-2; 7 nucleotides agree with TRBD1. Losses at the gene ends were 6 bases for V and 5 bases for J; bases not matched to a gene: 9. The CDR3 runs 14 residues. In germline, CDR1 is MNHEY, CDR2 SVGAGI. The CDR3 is CASSPLGGPYGYTF. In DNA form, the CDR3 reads TGTGCCAGCAGCCCATTAGGGGGCCCATATGGCTACACCTTC.

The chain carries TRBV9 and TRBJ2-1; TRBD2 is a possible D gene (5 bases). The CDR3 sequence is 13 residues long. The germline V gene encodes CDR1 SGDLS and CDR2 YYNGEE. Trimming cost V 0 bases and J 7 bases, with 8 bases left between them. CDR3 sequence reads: CASSVAPGNEQFF. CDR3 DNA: TGTGCCAGCAGCGTAGCTCCGGGGAATGAGCAGTTCTTC. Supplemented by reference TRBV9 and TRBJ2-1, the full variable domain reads DSGVTQTPKHLITATGQRVTLRCSPRSGDLSVYWYQQSLDQGLQFLIQYYNGEERAKGNILERFSAQQFPDLHSELNLSSLELGDSALYFCASSVAPGNEQFFGPGTRLTVL.

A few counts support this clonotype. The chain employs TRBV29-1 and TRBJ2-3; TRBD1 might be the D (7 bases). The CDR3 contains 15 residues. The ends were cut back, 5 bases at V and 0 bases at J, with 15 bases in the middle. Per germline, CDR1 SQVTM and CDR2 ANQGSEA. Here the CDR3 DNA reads TGCAGCGTTTCGGACAGGACTACTAGCACAGATACGCAGTATTTT. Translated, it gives CSVSDRTTSTDTQYF.

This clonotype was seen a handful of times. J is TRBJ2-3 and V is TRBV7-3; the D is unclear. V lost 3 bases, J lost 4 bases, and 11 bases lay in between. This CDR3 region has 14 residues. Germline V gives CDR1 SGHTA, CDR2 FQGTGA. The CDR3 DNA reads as TGTGCCAGCAGCTTGGCTTTTCGGGCAGATACGCAGTATTTT. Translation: CASSLAFRADTQYF.

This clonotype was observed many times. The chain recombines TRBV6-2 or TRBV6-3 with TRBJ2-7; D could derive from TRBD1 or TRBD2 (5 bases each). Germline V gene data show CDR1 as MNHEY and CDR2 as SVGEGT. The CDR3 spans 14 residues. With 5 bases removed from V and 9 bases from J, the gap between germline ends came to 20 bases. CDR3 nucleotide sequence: TGTGCCAGCAGTCGCCAACCCAGGGAGTTCGGGCAGTACGTC. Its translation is CASSRQPREFGQYV.

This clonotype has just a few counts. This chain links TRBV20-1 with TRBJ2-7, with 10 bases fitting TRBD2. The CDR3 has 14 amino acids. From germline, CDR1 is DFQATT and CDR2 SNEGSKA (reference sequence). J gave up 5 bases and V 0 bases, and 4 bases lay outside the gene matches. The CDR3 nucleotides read TGCAGTGCTAGAGAGTCTAGCGGGAGCGACGAGCAGTACGTC. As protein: CSARESSGSDEQYV.

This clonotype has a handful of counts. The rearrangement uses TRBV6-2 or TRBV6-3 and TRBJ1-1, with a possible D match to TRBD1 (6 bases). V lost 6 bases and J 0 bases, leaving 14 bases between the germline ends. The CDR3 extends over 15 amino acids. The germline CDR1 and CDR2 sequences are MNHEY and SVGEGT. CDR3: CASRTTGTLNTEAFF. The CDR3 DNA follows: TGTGCCAGCAGAACTACCGGGACATTGAACACTGAAGCTTTCTTT.

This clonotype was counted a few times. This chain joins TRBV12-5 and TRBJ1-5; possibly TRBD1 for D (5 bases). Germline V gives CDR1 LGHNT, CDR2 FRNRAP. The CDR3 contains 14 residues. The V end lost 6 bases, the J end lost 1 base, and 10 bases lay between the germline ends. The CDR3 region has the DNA TGTGCTAGTGGCCTACGGGACAGCAATCAGCCCCAGCATTTT. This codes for CASGLRDSNQPQHF.

The CDR3 protein is CASSAPGGVSSKQYF. The CDR3, as DNA: TGTGCCAGCAGCGCGCCTGGCGGGGTCAGCTCCAAGCAGTACTTC. The chain employs TRBV9 and TRBJ2-7, with D maybe TRBD2 (6 bases). The V and J ends lost 3 bases and 8 bases respectively, with 21 bases between them. CDR3 length equals 15 residues. CDR1 SGDLS and CDR2 YYNGEE come from the germline V gene.

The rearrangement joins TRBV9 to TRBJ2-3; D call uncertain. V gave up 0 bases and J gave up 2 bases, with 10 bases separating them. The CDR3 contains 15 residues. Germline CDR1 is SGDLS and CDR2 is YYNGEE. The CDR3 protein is CASSVAGWSTDTQYF. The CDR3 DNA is TGTGCCAGCAGCGTAGCTGGGTGGTCCACAGATACGCAGTATTTT. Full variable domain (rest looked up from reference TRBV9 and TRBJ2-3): DSGVTQTPKHLITATGQRVTLRCSPRSGDLSVYWYQQSLDQGLQFLIQYYNGEERAKGNILERFSAQQFPDLHSELNLSSLELGDSALYFCASSVAGWSTDTQYFGPGTRLTVL.